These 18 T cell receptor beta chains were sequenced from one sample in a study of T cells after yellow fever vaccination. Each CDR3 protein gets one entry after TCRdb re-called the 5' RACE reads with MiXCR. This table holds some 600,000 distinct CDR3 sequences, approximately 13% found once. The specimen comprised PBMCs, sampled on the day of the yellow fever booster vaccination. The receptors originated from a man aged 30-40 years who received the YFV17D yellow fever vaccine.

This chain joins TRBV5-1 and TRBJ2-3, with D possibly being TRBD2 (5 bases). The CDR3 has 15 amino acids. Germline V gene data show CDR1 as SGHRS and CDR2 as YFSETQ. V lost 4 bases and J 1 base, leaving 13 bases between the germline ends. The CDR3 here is CASSTQWRGTDTQYF. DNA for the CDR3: TGCGCCAGCAGCACCCAATGGCGGGGCACAGATACGCAGTATTTT.

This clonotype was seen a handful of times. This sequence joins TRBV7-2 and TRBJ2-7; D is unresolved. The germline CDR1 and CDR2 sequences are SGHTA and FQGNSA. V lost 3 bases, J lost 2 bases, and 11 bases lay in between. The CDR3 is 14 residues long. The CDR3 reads CASSLTVGPYEQYF. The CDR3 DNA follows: TGTGCCAGCAGCTTGACGGTTGGTCCCTACGAGCAGTACTTC.

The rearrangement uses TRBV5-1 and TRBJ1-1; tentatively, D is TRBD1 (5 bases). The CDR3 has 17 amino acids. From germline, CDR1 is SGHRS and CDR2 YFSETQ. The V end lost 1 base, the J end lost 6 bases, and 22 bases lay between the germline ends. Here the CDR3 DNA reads TGCGCCAGCAGCTTGCCAACGGACCGGGATTGGGGGGCTGAAGCTTTCTTT. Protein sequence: CASSLPTDRDWGAEAFF.

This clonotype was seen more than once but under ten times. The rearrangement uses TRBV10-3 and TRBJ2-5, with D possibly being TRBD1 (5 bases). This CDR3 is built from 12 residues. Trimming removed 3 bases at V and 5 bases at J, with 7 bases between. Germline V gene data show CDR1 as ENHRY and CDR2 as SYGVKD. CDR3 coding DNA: TGTGCCATCAGTGATAGGGGCGAGACCCAGTACTTC. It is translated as CAISDRGETQYF.

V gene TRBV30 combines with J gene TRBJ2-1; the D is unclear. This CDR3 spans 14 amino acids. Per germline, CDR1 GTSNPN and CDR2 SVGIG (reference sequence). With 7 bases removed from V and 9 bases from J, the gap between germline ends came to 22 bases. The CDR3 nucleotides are TGTGCCTCACAGATCGATACAACGTTGTTTGAGCAGTTCTTC. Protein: CASQIDTTLFEQFF. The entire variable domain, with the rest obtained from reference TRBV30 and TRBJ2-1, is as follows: SQTIHQWPATLVQPVGSPLSLECTVEGTSNPNLYWYRQAAGRGLQLLFYSVGIGQISSEVPQNLSASRPQDRQFILSSKKLLLSDSGFYLCASQIDTTLFEQFFGPGTRLTVL.

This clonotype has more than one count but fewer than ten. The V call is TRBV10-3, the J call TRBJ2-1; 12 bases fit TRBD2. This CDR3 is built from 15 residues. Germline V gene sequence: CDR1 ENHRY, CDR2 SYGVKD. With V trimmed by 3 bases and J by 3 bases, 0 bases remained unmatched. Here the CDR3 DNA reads TGTGCCATCAGTGAACTAGCGGGAGGCTACAATGAGCAGTTCTTC. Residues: CAISELAGGYNEQFF.

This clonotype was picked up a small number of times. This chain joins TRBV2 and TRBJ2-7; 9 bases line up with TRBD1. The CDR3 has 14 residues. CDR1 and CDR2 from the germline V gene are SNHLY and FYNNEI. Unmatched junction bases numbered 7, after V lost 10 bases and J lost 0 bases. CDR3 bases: TGTGCCATCGTGGACAGGGGCCACTCCTACGAGCAGTACTTC. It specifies CAIVDRGHSYEQYF.

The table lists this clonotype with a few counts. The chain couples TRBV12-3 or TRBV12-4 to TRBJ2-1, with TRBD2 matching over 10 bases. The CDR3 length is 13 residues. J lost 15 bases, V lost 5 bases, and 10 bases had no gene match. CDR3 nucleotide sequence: TGTGCCAGCAGTCTCCAGGCTAGCGGGAGAAGGTTCTTC. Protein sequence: CASSLQASGRRFF.

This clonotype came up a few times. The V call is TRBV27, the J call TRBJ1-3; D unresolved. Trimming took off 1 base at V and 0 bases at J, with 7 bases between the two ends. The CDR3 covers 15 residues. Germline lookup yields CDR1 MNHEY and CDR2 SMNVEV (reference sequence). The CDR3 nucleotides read TGTGCCAGCAGTTTATGGGCAGGCTCTGGAAACACCATATATTTT. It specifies CASSLWAGSGNTIYF.

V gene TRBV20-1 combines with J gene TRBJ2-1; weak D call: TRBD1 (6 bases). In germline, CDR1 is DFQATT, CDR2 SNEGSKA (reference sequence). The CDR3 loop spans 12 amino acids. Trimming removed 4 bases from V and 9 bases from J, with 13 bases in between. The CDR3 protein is CSAIGGVGEQFF. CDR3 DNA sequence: TGCAGTGCTATAGGGGGAGTGGGTGAGCAGTTCTTC.

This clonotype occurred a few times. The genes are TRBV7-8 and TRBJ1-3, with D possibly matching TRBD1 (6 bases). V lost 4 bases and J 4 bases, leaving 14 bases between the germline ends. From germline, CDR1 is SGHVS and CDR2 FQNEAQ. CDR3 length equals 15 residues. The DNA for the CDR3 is TGTGCCAGCAGCTCCCGGACAGAAGGAGGAAACACCATATATTTT. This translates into CASSSRTEGGNTIYF.

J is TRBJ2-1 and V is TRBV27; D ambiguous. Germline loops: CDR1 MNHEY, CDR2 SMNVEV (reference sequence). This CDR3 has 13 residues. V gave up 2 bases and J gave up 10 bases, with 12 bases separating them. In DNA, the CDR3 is TGTGCCAGCAGTTTAGGGCCTGCCCTCGAGCAGTTCTTC. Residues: CASSLGPALEQFF.

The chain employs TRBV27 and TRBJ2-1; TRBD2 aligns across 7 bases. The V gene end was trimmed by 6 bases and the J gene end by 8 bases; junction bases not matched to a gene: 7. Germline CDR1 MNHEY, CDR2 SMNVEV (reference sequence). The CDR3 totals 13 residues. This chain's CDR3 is CASRLAHNYEQFF. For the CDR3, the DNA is TGTGCCAGCAGACTAGCGCATAACTATGAGCAGTTCTTC.

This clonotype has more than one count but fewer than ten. The DNA of the CDR3 is TGTGCCAGCAGCTTAGGGCTAGCGGGAGACGATGAGCAGTTCTTC. Translating gives CASSLGLAGDDEQFF. This chain connects TRBV11-2 to TRBJ2-1, with TRBD2 matching 10 bases. Germline assignment: CDR1 SGHAT and CDR2 FQNNGV. CDR3 length: 15 residues. The trim removed 1 base at V and 8 bases at J, leaving 5 bases unmatched.

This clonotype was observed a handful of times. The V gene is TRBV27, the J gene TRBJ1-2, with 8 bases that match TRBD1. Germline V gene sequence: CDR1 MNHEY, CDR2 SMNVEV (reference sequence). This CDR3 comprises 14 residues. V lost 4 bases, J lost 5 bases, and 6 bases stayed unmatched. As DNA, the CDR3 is TGTGCCAGCAGTTCGGACGGACAGGGATATGGCTACACCTTC. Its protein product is CASSSDGQGYGYTF.

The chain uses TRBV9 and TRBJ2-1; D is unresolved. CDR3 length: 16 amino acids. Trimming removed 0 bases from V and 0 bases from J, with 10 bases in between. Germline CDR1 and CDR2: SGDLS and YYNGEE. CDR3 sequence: CASSVDVGSSYNEQFF. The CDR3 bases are TGTGCCAGCAGCGTAGACGTAGGCAGCTCCTACAATGAGCAGTTCTTC.

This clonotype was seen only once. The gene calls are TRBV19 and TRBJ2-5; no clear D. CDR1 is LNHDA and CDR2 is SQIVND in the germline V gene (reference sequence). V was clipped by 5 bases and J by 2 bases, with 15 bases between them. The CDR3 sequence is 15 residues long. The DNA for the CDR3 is TGTGCCAGTAGTGCCGTGGGGTACGGGCAAGAGACCCAGTACTTC. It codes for CASSAVGYGQETQYF.

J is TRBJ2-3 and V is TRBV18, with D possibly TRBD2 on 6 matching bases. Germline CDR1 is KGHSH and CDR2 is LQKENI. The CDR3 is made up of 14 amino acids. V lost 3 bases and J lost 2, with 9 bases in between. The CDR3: CASSPGTPTDTQYF. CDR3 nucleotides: TGTGCCAGCTCACCCGGGACTCCCACAGATACGCAGTATTTT.